This passage covers 21 T cell receptor beta chains from one sample sequenced in a study of blood T cell repertoires in COVID-19. Generated by immunoSEQ multiplex PCR, the TCRdb table keeps only in-frame clones and is missing some. The data contain about 220,000 clones, almost 85% of them singletons. Material: peripheral blood. The receptors derive from a woman in her 70s with COVID-19, enrolled during active disease.

The chain links TRBV7-3 to TRBJ2-7, with 7 nucleotides matching TRBD2. This CDR3 is built from 14 residues. CDR1 and CDR2 from the germline V gene are SGHTA and FQGTGA. Unmatched junction bases numbered 3, after V lost 2 bases and J lost 2 bases. CDR3 protein: CASSLSGGTYEQYF. The CDR3 coding sequence is TGTGCCAGCAGCTTATCGGGGGGAACCTACGAGCAGTACTTC.

This chain connects TRBV6-5 to TRBJ1-6, with TRBD1 matching over 7 bases. CDR3 size: 14 residues. The J segment lost 13 bases and the V segment lost 0 bases, leaving 6 bases of the junction unmatched. Per the germline V gene, CDR1 is MNHEY and CDR2 is SVGAGI. CDR3 sequence (DNA): TGTGCCAGCAGTTACTCCACCGACAGGGCCCCCCTCCACTTT. Protein: CASSYSTDRAPLHF.

The V and J genes are TRBV5-4 and TRBJ1-1, with 8 nucleotides matching TRBD1. Germline trimming cut 4 bases from V and 3 bases from J; bases unmatched to any gene: 5. CDR3 length: 14 residues. The germline gives CDR1 SGHNT, CDR2 YYREEE (reference sequence). The CDR3 bases are TGTGCCAGCAGCGGCGGACAGGGAGACACTGAAGCTTTCTTT. Its translation: CASSGGQGDTEAFF. The full variable domain, completed using reference TRBV5-4 and TRBJ1-1, is ETGVTQSPTHLIKTRGQQVTLRCSSQSGHNTVSWYQQALGQGPQFIFQYYREEENGRGNFPPRFSGLQFPNYSSELNVNALELDDSALYLCASSGGQGDTEAFFGQGTRLTVV.

The gene calls are TRBV5-1 and TRBJ2-1; 8 nucleotides match TRBD2. V shed 4 bases and J 8 bases; nucleotides not matched to a gene: 11. Germline V gene lookup returns CDR1 SGHRS and CDR2 YFSETQ. This CDR3 spans 15 amino acids. The CDR3 region is CASSNLAGGGDEQFF. As DNA, the CDR3 is TGCGCCAGCAGCAACCTAGCGGGCGGGGGCGATGAGCAGTTCTTC.

The chain carries TRBV4-2 and TRBJ1-1, with no clear D. The germline CDR1 and CDR2 sequences are LGHNA and YNFKEQ. This CDR3 is built from 14 residues. V was trimmed by 4 bases and J by 1 base, leaving 10 bases between them. In nucleotides, the CDR3 is TGTGCCAGCAGCCCTTCCAATAGGAACACTGAAGCTTTCTTT. It specifies CASSPSNRNTEAFF.

V is TRBV19 and J is TRBJ2-3; D is possibly TRBD2 (6 bases). The CDR3 is 15 residues long. Trimming took off 2 bases at V and 2 bases at J, with 11 bases between the two ends. CDR1 is LNHDA and CDR2 is SQIVND in the germline V gene (reference sequence). CDR3 in DNA: TGTGCCAGTAGTATAAGCGGGCGACCCACAGATACGCAGTATTTT. This translates into CASSISGRPTDTQYF.

The V and J genes are TRBV7-2 and TRBJ1-1; D unclear. This CDR3 spans 15 amino acids. V lost 1 base and J 1 base, leaving 10 bases between the germline ends. CDR1 and CDR2 from the germline V gene are SGHTA and FQGNSA. The CDR3 DNA sequence: TGTGCCAGCAGCTTAGGATCAGTTCGGAACACTGAAGCTTTCTTT. This encodes CASSLGSVRNTEAFF.

This clone was seen a single time. The chain is built from TRBV7-2 and TRBJ2-2; 12 bases align to TRBD1. Germline CDR1 reads SGHTA; CDR2 reads FQGNSA. V lost 5 bases, J lost 6 bases, and 7 bases stayed unmatched. The CDR3 has 16 residues. The chain's CDR3 is CASSASRDRGPGELFF. CDR3 nucleotide sequence: TGTGCCAGCAGCGCGTCCCGGGACAGGGGGCCCGGGGAGCTGTTTTTT.

This clone was detected once. CDR3 residues: CASSLKEGGNTIYF. The CDR3 coding sequence is TGCGCCAGCAGCTTGAAGGAGGGAGGAAACACCATATATTTT. The J gene is TRBJ1-3, the V gene TRBV5-1; D remains unclear. The V gene's germline CDR1 is SGHRS and CDR2 YFSETQ. The germline V and J ends were trimmed by 1 base and 4 bases, with 9 bases remaining between them. There are 14 residues in the CDR3.

The rearrangement uses TRBV4-3 and TRBJ1-2; the D is unclear. CDR1 and CDR2 from the germline V gene are LGHNA and YSLEER. With 0 bases removed from V and 4 bases from J, the gap between germline ends came to 3 bases. The CDR3 runs to 12 residues. The CDR3 region is CASSQDSYGYTF. CDR3 DNA: TGCGCCAGCAGCCAAGACAGCTATGGCTACACCTTC.

This clone appeared once. The chain is built from TRBV11-3 and TRBJ2-1, with TRBD1 matching over 9 bases. The junction had 6 bases not matched to a gene; V was cut back by 4 bases and J by 5 bases. Germline CDR1 and CDR2: SGHNT and YENEEA. The CDR3 has 15 residues. CDR3 in amino acids: CASSSGTGRHNEQFF. The CDR3 region has the DNA TGTGCCAGCAGCTCCGGGACAGGGAGACACAATGAGCAGTTCTTC.

The chain carries TRBV6-2 or TRBV6-3 and TRBJ2-7, with D unresolved. This CDR3 region has 12 residues. Germline V gene lookup returns CDR1 MNHEY and CDR2 SVGEGT. Trimming pared 2 bases from V and 2 bases from J, leaving 4 bases between. CDR3 nucleotides: TGTGCCAGCAGTTACCTAGCCTACGAGCAGTACTTC. Protein sequence: CASSYLAYEQYF.

This clone was picked up one time. The rearrangement joins TRBV7-2 to TRBJ2-3; TRBD2 matches at 8 bases. With 2 bases clipped from V and 4 bases from J, the junction kept 5 bases outside the gene matches. Looked up from germline, CDR1 is SGHTA and CDR2 is FQGNSA. The CDR3 runs to 15 residues. This chain's CDR3 is CASSLFRGGADTQYF. CDR3 DNA sequence: TGTGCCAGCAGCTTATTCCGGGGGGGTGCAGATACGCAGTATTTT.

The genes are TRBV21-1 and TRBJ2-1; the tabulated D call, TRBD2, remains unverified against the DNA. TRBV21-1 is reported as a pseudogene. The CDR3 is 17 amino acids. The CDR3, as DNA: TGTGCCAGCAGCTCAATTAGGACTAGCGACGGAGTAGGTGAGCAGTTCTTC. It encodes CASSSIRTSDGVGEQFF.

The chain couples TRBV5-1 to TRBJ1-3; TRBD1 aligns across 9 bases. The germline V gene encodes CDR1 SGHRS and CDR2 YFSETQ. The ends lost 4 bases at V and 4 bases at J; junction bases unmatched: 3. This CDR3 has 14 residues. The CDR3 reads CASSPGQGGNTIYF. The DNA for the CDR3 is TGCGCCAGCAGCCCGGGACAGGGAGGAAACACCATATATTTT.

The chain couples TRBV2 to TRBJ1-6; D is uncertain. Germline CDR1 is SNHLY and CDR2 is FYNNEI. This CDR3 has 16 amino acids. V was shortened by 7 bases and J by 9 bases, with 22 bases between the two germline ends. CDR3 sequence reads: CASTGLQSGAGSPLHF. The CDR3 nucleotides are TGTGCCAGCACCGGCCTACAGAGCGGTGCTGGTTCACCCCTCCACTTT.

V and J are TRBV19 and TRBJ1-4; D perhaps matches TRBD1 (5 bases). V was shortened by 3 bases and J by 3 bases, with 11 bases between the two germline ends. Germline V lookup: CDR1 LNHDA, CDR2 SQIVND (reference sequence). The CDR3 covers 15 residues. CDR3 nucleotide sequence: TGTGCCAGTAGTATGGGCGGAGGGGCTAATGAAAAACTGTTTTTT. This gives the protein CASSMGGGANEKLFF.

This clone showed up just a few times. The chain couples TRBV15 to TRBJ2-7; 9 nucleotides match TRBD1. Losses at the gene ends were 0 bases for V and 5 bases for J; bases not matched to a gene: 14. This CDR3 contains 18 residues. Per the germline V gene, CDR1 is LNHNV and CDR2 is YYDKDF (reference sequence). CDR3 in DNA: TGTGCCACCAGCAGAGATCGGGAGTTGGGACAGGGTCTGAACGAGCAGTACTTC. Translating it yields CATSRDRELGQGLNEQYF.

This sequence joins TRBV12-3 or TRBV12-4 and TRBJ2-7; weak D call: TRBD1 (6 bases). V was shortened by 5 bases and J by 4 bases, with 12 bases between the two germline ends. This CDR3 region has 13 residues. CDR3 sequence reads: CASSPLQGYEQYF. CDR3 DNA sequence: TGTGCCAGCAGTCCGTTACAGGGTTACGAGCAGTACTTC.

The V gene is TRBV7-2, the J gene TRBJ1-5, with a weak D call TRBD1 (5 bases). Per the germline V gene, CDR1 is SGHTA and CDR2 is FQGNSA. The CDR3 has 15 residues. V was clipped by 1 base and J by 3 bases, with 10 bases between them. Written as DNA, the CDR3 is TGTGCCAGCAGCTTAGTGTGGGGCATCAATCAGCCCCAGCATTTT. Translated: CASSLVWGINQPQHF.

V and J are TRBV27 and TRBJ1-2; 7 nucleotides align to TRBD1. The trim removed 10 bases at V and 4 bases at J, leaving 15 bases unmatched. CDR3 length: 15 amino acids. Germline values: CDR1 MNHEY, CDR2 SMNVEV (reference sequence). The CDR3 region has the DNA TGTGCCACCCATGGGTGGACAGGAAAAAGCTATGGCTACACCTTC. Translated, it gives CATHGWTGKSYGYTF.